What follows describes a single TCR beta chain. It has no known antigen specificity. Base qualities are not at hand, and no much larger clone is one base apart. Library preparation was by the immunoSEQ multiplex PCR assay. For the multiplex PCR, a mixture combining 60 forward primers for TCR Vbeta segments and 13 reverse primers for TCR Jbeta segments was used. The CDR3 region of rearranged TCR beta genes was amplified from genomic DNA by a multiplex PCR assay. The amplified TCR beta libraries were sequenced on the Illumina HiSeq System as 87-base-pair reads. The published analysis was carried out like this. Across the roughly 670 repertoires, a later analysis counted some 80 million unique TCR beta chains, roughly 11 million of which were shared by at least two donors. To remove PCR and sequencing errors, raw reads were error-corrected and collapsed into unique sequences using a nearest-neighbor algorithm that merged closely related sequences. V, D and J gene segments were assigned by aligning CDR3 sequences to IMGT reference sequences. For a sequence to be retained, a match of at least six nucleotides to both a V gene segment and a J gene segment was required. Rearrangements were classified as productive when the CDR3 lacked stop codons and remained in frame with V and J, and all other rearrangements were classified as non-productive. CDR3 was defined by IMGT convention, running from the second conserved V-encoded cysteine to the conserved J-encoded phenylalanine. The earlier analysis of 550 to 650 of the donors excluded any sequence lacking an unambiguous match to a single V gene segment. An earlier analysis of a few hundred of the donors classified V segments as functional when productive rearrangements were above 56.7% and as segregating when the standard deviation between donors was above 5%. A statistical classification framework was built for diagnosing cytomegalovirus status from the catalog of TCR beta chain sequences. In a later analysis, V and J genes were assigned by comparing TCR nucleotide sequences against IMGT/GENE-DB human TR gene sequences. Using the TCRdist pipeline, a later analysis assigned CDR3 sequences along with most-parsimonious VDJ recombination scenarios. In a later analysis, every TCR beta chain was defined by the combination of its CDR3 amino acid sequence and its V-gene family, and reads without a unique V-gene family were dropped. A later analysis removed several hundred highly shared, low-generation-probability nucleotide sequences to deal with suspected cross-contamination and a sequencing artifact. In a later analysis, a clonal expansion index for each public chain was calculated from normalized within-repertoire ranks of inferred template counts. Generation probabilities in a later analysis came from a VDJ recombination model fitted to out-of-frame rearrangements, and those results were checked against IGoR. A later analysis scored TCR-TCR, TCR-HLA and TCR-CMV co-occurrence with hypergeometric tests, applying a repertoire-size bias correction to TCR pairs. A later analysis estimated false discovery rates by permuting HLA or CMV assignments 20 times. In a later analysis, co-occurring TCRs were grouped using DBSCAN, and TCRdist sequence similarity was added for clustering within HLA-allele-positive subsets. Repertoires with fewer than 30,000 or more than 120,000 public chains, plus five repertoires with anomalous nucleotide sharing, were excluded from co-occurrence clustering. The source is immuneACCESS, and TCRdb retained only in-frame sequences with V and J called. Part of the clones is not carried over; for the studies checked, unresolved V genes explain less than half of this, and the remainder is unexplained. From that table come the V and J calls and clone size; the DNA was used to work out D and trimming. The sample contains over 100,000 clones, about 75% of them found a single time. 10% to 15% of the sample is taken by the ten largest.

These data originate in a study of cytomegalovirus exposure and HLA in healthy donors (dated by TCRdb to 2015 to 2018). With respect to the entire study: In an earlier analysis of some 610 of the donors, approximately 300 Gb of sequence data and 90 million to 120 million unique TCR beta sequences from 150 million to 200 million T cells were reported. Around 300 gigabases of sequencing data and approximately 93 million unique TCR sequences were included in an early release covering 500 to 750 HLA-typed donors. Of the 350 to 450 genotyped donors, approximately 83% fell in the genetic ancestry cluster associated with self-reported Caucasian donors. The study was designed to test whether signatures of past pathogen exposure could be identified by cataloging public T cell receptors. Using immunosequencing, the study profiled T cell repertoires from about 650 subjects and related those repertoires to cytomegalovirus serostatus. A separate validation cohort of 100 to 150 different subjects was used in addition to the 666-subject first cohort. To predict cytomegalovirus infection status, the study brought together high-throughput TCR immunosequencing, statistical association of individual TCRs with disease status, and machine learning. To study patterns of TCR occurrence, a later analysis re-analyzed previously published TCR beta repertoires from 550 to 800 donors and added high-resolution HLA genotyping. Rather than using new phenotypic data, the later analysis identified candidate immune exposures from TCR beta sequences and from how often those sequences occurred across donors. An earlier analysis of roughly 580 of the donors used high-throughput TCR beta sequencing to judge whether each TCR beta V gene segment behaved as functional or pseudogenic. Donor age, sex, ethnicity and CMV serostatus were compiled together with the repertoire data. A later genetic analysis used genome-wide SNP genotypes for about 60% of the 666 donors, treating that subset as a discovery cohort. Every discovery cohort repertoire had been produced on one sequencing platform. HLA typing covered class I and class II loci at four-digit resolution. Typing coverage varied by locus: roughly 620-640 donors for A, B, C, DRB1 and DQB1; more than 500 for DQA1; around 610 for DPA1; about 450 for DPB1. About five DR-DQ haplotypes were handled as single units for association and clustering, since linkage in the cohort was strong. Among several hundred genotyped donors of the cohort, an average of around 250,000 unique TCR beta nucleotide sequences was sequenced per donor, of which about 18% were non-productive. The investigation overall reported the following: Assigning TCR associations to individual alleles was difficult when HLA alleles, especially DR and DQ, strongly co-occurred. Because HLA typing was unavailable for some donors at each locus, only the typed subset was used in association tests. An association between a missense DCLRE1C variant and V-gene and J-gene trimming of TCR beta chains was found in a later genetic analysis and replicated in an independent cohort. Most TCR sequences were seen in very few donors, while some public TCRs were found in many individuals. A later analysis found that HLA-associated TCR beta chains were more clonally expanded and had lower generation probabilities than equally common non-associated chains. Some IMGT-functional V segments, including TRBV6-2 and TRBV6-3, could not be told apart with the 87-base-pair reads, so those segments were excluded. The sequencing pipeline was judged likely to have produced a cluster of highly shared sequence variants as a technical artifact. Correlated functional status among segregating V segments might reflect linkage disequilibrium, but an unknown experimental factor could not be ruled out. A few of the identified cytomegalovirus-associated TCR beta chains were confirmed in vitro to be specific for cytomegalovirus antigens. For the cohort, immune exposure information was limited to CMV serostatus. Several of the top co-occurrence clusters appeared to be linked to parvovirus B19, influenza, CMV and Epstein-Barr virus, according to a later analysis. In a later genetic analysis, fewer N-insertions in productive TCRs were reported among donors in an Asian-associated ancestry cluster than the roughly 640-donor mean. Seventeen rarely observed V segments, including chromosome 9 orphons, were excluded from the earlier analysis of almost 600 of the donors because counts were too low. A further reported finding was that TCR beta sequences accurately predicted the HLA-A and HLA-B alleles for most subjects in the first cohort. According to a later analysis, TCR association rates differed among HLA loci, with DRB1 alleles showing the most associated TCRs and HLA-C alleles showing the fewest. In an earlier analysis of more than 450 of the donors, most TCR beta V segments were observed in productive rearrangements about 87% or about 30% of the time, broadly matching IMGT annotations. The classifier was reported to diagnose cytomegalovirus status with high specificity and sensitivity in both the original cohort and the validation cohort. In this cohort, only TCR beta chains were sequenced, and detectable features were limited by the absence of alpha or paired-chain data. In a later analysis, some 18,000 TCR beta sequences were associated with specific HLA alleles at a false discovery rate of 0.05. The authors suggested that the approach could potentially be generalized to other disease states and immunological phenotypes. A total of 164 TCR beta chains were listed by the study as associated with cytomegalovirus. According to a later analysis, most CMV-associated TCR beta chains appeared to be HLA-restricted, and the HLA associations seemed to be driven largely by CMV exposure. The presence/absence analyses assumed that sequencing depth was roughly uniform across donors, and that assumption may not be true.

V drops 0 bases and J drops 5 bases, leaving 5 bases in between. Including cysteine and phenylalanine, the CDR3 has 11 amino acids. Only CDR3 DNA is held: 33 bases, read in frame from base 1. The germline V gene (reference sequence) gives CDR1 as GTSNPN and CDR2 as SVGIG. The cohort comprised under 700 healthy bone marrow donors. All cohort members were sampled while nominally healthy, although unrecorded immune exposures were likely present. The donor tested CMV seropositive, placing the donor among the 250 to 300 seropositive members of the cohort. Each donor provided a peripheral blood sample, and peripheral blood mononuclear cells were used for TCR beta sequencing. Genomic DNA was extracted from the blood cell samples with the Qiagen DNeasy Blood Extraction Kit.

This clonotype originated in a woman aged 40 to 50 in good health and CMV-seropositive. The sequence joins TRBV30 to TRBJ2-7; a tentative D call is TRBD1 (5 bases match). Source material: PBMCs. The sequenced DNA: TGTGCCTGGAGTGTACAGGACGAGCAGTACTTC. The encoded protein is CAWSVQDEQYF.